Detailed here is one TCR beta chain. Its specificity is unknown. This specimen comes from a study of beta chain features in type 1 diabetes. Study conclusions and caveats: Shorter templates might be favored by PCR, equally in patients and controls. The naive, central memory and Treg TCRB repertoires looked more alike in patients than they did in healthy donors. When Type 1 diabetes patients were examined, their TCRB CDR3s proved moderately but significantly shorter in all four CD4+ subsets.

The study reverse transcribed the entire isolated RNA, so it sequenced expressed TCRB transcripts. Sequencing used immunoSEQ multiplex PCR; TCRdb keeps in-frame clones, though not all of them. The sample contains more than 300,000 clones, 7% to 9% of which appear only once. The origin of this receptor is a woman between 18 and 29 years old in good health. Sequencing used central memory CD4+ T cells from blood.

Here the CDR3 reads CAISAGAQETQYF. The CDR3 region has the DNA TGTGCCATCAGTGCAGGGGCCCAAGAGACCCAGTACTTC. This chain links TRBV10-3 with TRBJ2-5; a weak D match, TRBD1 (6 bases). The CDR3 has 13 residues. Germline V gene sequence: CDR1 ENHRY, CDR2 SYGVKD. V shed 4 bases and J shed 1 base, with 7 bases lying between them.